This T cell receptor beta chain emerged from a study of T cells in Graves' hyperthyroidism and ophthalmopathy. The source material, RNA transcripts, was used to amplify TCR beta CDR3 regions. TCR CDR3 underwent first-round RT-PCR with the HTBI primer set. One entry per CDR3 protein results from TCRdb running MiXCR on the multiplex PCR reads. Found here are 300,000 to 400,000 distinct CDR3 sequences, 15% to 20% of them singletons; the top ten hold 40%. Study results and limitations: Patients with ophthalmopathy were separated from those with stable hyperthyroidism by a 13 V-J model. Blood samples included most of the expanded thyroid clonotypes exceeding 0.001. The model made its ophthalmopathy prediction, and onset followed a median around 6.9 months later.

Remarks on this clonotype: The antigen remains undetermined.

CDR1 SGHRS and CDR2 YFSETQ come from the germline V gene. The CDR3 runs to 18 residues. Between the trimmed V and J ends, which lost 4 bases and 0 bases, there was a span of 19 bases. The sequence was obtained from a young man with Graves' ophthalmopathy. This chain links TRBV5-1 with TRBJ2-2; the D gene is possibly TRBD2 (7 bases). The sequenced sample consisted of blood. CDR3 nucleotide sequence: TGCGCCAGCAGCGGGGGAGGAGGCGGGGGCTCGAACACCGGGGAGCTGTTTTTT. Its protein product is CASSGGGGGGSNTGELFF. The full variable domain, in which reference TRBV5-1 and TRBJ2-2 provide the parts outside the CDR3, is KAGVTQTPRYLIKTRGQQVTLSCSPISGHRSVSWYQQTPGQGLQFLFEYFSETQRNKGNFPGRFSGRQFSNSRSEMNVSTLELGDSALYLCASSGGGGGGSNTGELFFGEGSRLTVL.